This TCR beta chain came from a study of blood T cell repertoires in COVID-19 (dated by TCRdb to the early 2020s). For context, the study as a whole: The collaborator samples originated in the United States, Italy and Spain and spanned the acute and convalescent phases of COVID-19. The prospective study material was composed of cDNA or gDNA derived from T cells, B-cell-depleted T cells, or PBMCs. The samples were drawn from two sources: the first 160 participants of the ongoing ImmuneRACE study, and 1,000 to 1,500 subjects contributed by 6 global collaborators. The repertoires were released in a freely available public database meant as a resource for research on the immune response to SARS-CoV-2. Deeply sampled blood TCRbeta repertoires from subjects exposed to, actively infected with, or recovered from COVID-19 were included in the dataset. HLA class I and class II types, where available, came from metadata supplied by the sample provider rather than from assay-based typing. A de-identified subject ID, COVID-19 status, age in years and sex were almost always included in the sample metadata. Results and caveats for the whole study, not just this receptor: The amount of clinical and demographic metadata varied by source and participant and was provided uncurated.

As to this clone: Its antigen specificity is not known. No base-level quality is on record; no much larger clone is a single base apart.

The immunoSEQ Assay, a bias-controlled multiplex PCR, was used to amplify TCRbeta CDR3 regions from genomic DNA. The original methods were these. The number of nucleated cells in each sample was estimated from the amplification of reference gene primers within the assay. To quantify the absolute abundance of each unique TCRbeta CDR3 rearrangement, sequence reads were collapsed and filtered. For each sample, productive Simpson clonality was calculated as the square root of Simpson's diversity index across productive rearrangements. In TCRdb, the immuneACCESS table is reduced to in-frame sequences with V and J assigned. These tables do not hold every clone; where another copy was compared, an unresolved V gene accounts for under half, and the others remain unexplained. V and J calls and clone size follow that table, whereas D and trimming were derived from the DNA. Counted in this sample were under 90,000 clones; roughly 84% of them appeared once. The leading ten clones occupy 2.5% to 3.5% of the sample.

Each collaborating institution followed its own protocols to collect whole blood in K2EDTA tubes. For TCRbeta analysis, collaborators shipped samples as frozen whole blood, isolated PBMCs, or DNA extracted from either of those sample types. As encoded in the germline V gene (reference sequence), CDR1 is SGHKS while CDR2 is YYEKEE. Germline trimming: 9 bases from V, 3 bases from J; junction bases outside gene matches: 13. The CDR3 sequence holds 16 residues, the cysteine and phenylalanine included. This entry keeps only the CDR3 DNA: 48 bases, framed from base 1. The chain joins TRBV5-5 to TRBJ2-1, with TRBD1 identical over 9 junction bases. Sample: peripheral blood. The receptor was isolated from a man between 65 and 85 years old with active or convalescent COVID-19. The nucleotides read TGTGCCACGCGGAGGGGGACAGGGAGGGACTACAATGAGCAGTTCTTC. This sequence encodes CATRRGTGRDYNEQFF. With all but the CDR3 taken from the reference TRBV5-5 and TRBJ2-1 genes, the full variable domain is: DAGVTQSPTHLIKTRGQQVTLRCSPISGHKSVSWYQQVLGQGPQFIFQYYEKEERGRGNFPDRFSARQFPNYSSELNVNALLLGDSALYLCATRRGTGRDYNEQFFGPGTRLTVL.